The 6 T cell receptor beta chains listed next were all sequenced from one sample in a study of shared clonotypes between healthy human individuals. TCRdb's copy holds only in-frame clones and misses some; the assay was immunoSEQ multiplex PCR. The profile shows more than 2 million clones, 85% to 95% of them singletons. The sequenced material came from naive CD4+ T cells sorted from blood. Subset denoted: CD45RA+ positively selected. Receptors originate from a young man in good health.

The genes are TRBV5-1 and TRBJ1-6; weak D call: TRBD1 (5 bases). The CDR3 spans 16 residues. Germline CDR1 SGHRS, CDR2 YFSETQ. Trimming stripped 4 bases from V and 7 bases from J, with 18 bases between. CDR3 nucleotide sequence: TGCGCCAGCAGCCCCCGGGGGGGAGCCCGAAATTCACCCCTCCACTTT. This codes for CASSPRGGARNSPLHF.

The chain joins TRBV5-1 to TRBJ2-7; D uncertain. V dropped 1 base and J dropped 2 bases, with 10 bases sitting between them. CDR3 size: 14 residues. CDR1 and CDR2 from the germline V gene are SGHRS and YFSETQ. Written as DNA, the CDR3 is TGCGCCAGCAGCTTGAGGGCAGGTCCCTACGAGCAGTACTTC. This encodes CASSLRAGPYEQYF.

This CDR3 reads CASSLTDGGNQPQHF. Here the CDR3 DNA reads TGTGCCAGCAGTCTAACAGACGGGGGGAATCAGCCCCAGCATTTT. The chain employs TRBV6-6 and TRBJ1-5; D may be TRBD1 (5 bases). V lost 5 bases to trimming and J lost 4 bases, with 15 bases between them. CDR1 and CDR2 from the germline V gene are MNHNY and SVGAGI (reference sequence). The CDR3 is 15 residues long.

This chain joins TRBV10-3 and TRBJ2-7; D is ambiguous. Trimming left V 5 bases short and J 0 bases short, with 8 bases between. Germline CDR1 ENHRY, CDR2 SYGVKD. CDR3 length equals 13 residues. This CDR3 reads CAISTFPSYEQYF. CDR3 DNA: TGTGCCATCAGTACTTTTCCCTCCTACGAGCAGTACTTC.

With regard to this clone: Other DNA sequences in the sample encode the same CDR3. The rearrangement links TRBV7-9 to TRBJ2-7; D remains ambiguous. The CDR3 spans 14 residues. The germline V and J ends were trimmed by 0 bases and 0 bases, with 6 bases remaining between them. CDR1 is SEHNR and CDR2 is FQNEAQ in the germline V gene (reference sequence). CDR3 loop: CASSLAAVSYEQYF. CDR3 bases: TGTGCCAGCAGCTTAGCAGCAGTCTCCTACGAGCAGTACTTC.

The chain has TRBV6-1 and TRBJ2-5; D gene unclear. The germline V gene encodes CDR1 MNHNS and CDR2 SASEGT. This CDR3 region has 11 residues. V shed 1 base and J shed 7 bases, with 4 bases lying between them. In DNA form, the CDR3 reads TGTGCCAGCAGTGAAGGCCTGACCCAGTACTTC. This encodes CASSEGLTQYF.